These 26 T cell receptor beta chains were all obtained from the same sample, sequenced in a study of cytomegalovirus exposure and HLA in healthy donors. The PCR ran on 60 Vbeta and 13 Jbeta primers. Sequenced by immunoSEQ multiplex PCR; TCRdb stores in-frame clones only, minus some. The sample yields roughly 180,000 clones, 70% to 90% seen once. Input material: PBMCs. These receptors were taken from a young woman in good health and CMV-seronegative.

This clone was seen more than once but under ten times. The chain combines TRBV5-6 with TRBJ1-4; D gene unclear. The CDR3 contains 15 residues. V gave up 3 bases and J gave up 7 bases, with 16 bases separating them. Germline-derived CDR1 and CDR2 are SGHDT and YYEEEE. For the CDR3, the DNA is TGTGCCAGCAGCTCCCGGCAGGTTGAAGTTGAAAAACTGTTTTTT. Its translation is CASSSRQVEVEKLFF.

The chain is built from TRBV25-1 and TRBJ1-5, with 9 bases matching TRBD1. The CDR3 extends over 16 amino acids. Germline values: CDR1 MGHDK, CDR2 SYGVNS. With 2 bases clipped from V and 5 bases from J, the junction kept 7 bases outside the gene matches. The CDR3 DNA is TGTGCCAGCAGTGAAGAATGGGACAGGGCTTATCAGCCCCAGCATTTT. Residues: CASSEEWDRAYQPQHF.

The sample holds a few counts of this clone. The J gene is TRBJ2-1, the V gene TRBV11-2; a weak D match, TRBD2 (6 bases). This CDR3 is 13 amino acids long. V lost 5 bases and J lost 10, with 15 bases in between. Germline CDR1 is SGHAT and CDR2 is FQNNGV. CDR3 in amino acids: CASSLGLSMEQFF. The DNA for the CDR3 is TGTGCCAGCAGCCTGGGACTGTCAATGGAGCAGTTCTTC.

This chain connects TRBV5-1 to TRBJ1-1; D is ambiguous. The CDR3 has 15 amino acids. Germline V gene data show CDR1 as SGHRS and CDR2 as YFSETQ. Trimming shortened V by 2 bases and J by 0 bases, and 11 bases separated the two germline ends. The CDR3 is CASSLLGPLNTEAFF. CDR3 DNA: TGCGCCAGCAGCTTATTGGGCCCTTTGAACACTGAAGCTTTCTTT.

The sample holds one count of this clone. The chain uses TRBV9 and TRBJ1-1, with a weak D call TRBD1 (6 bases). Germline V gene data show CDR1 as SGDLS and CDR2 as YYNGEE. The V gene lost 0 bases and the J gene lost 5 bases, with 11 bases spanning the gap. There are 14 residues in the CDR3. CDR3 sequence: CASSVVRGGTEAFF. In DNA, the CDR3 is TGTGCCAGCAGCGTAGTCAGGGGTGGGACTGAAGCTTTCTTT.

The rearrangement links TRBV27 to TRBJ1-4, with D perhaps matching TRBD1 (6 bases). This CDR3 spans 15 amino acids. V lost 1 base and J lost 8, with 14 bases in between. Germline-derived CDR1 and CDR2 are MNHEY and SMNVEV (reference sequence). This chain's CDR3 is CASSLLRTGGEKLFF. DNA for the CDR3: TGTGCCAGCAGTTTATTAAGAACGGGGGGCGAAAAACTGTTTTTT. Variable domain in full (rest from reference TRBV27 and TRBJ1-4): EAQVTQNPRYLITVTGKKLTVTCSQNMNHEYMSWYRQDPGLGLRQIYYSMNVEVTDKGDVPEGYKVSRKEKRNFPLILESPSPNQTSLYFCASSLLRTGGEKLFFGSGTQLSVL.

The rearrangement uses TRBV11-2 and TRBJ2-5; the D is unclear. Germline V gene data show CDR1 as SGHAT and CDR2 as FQNNGV. V was pared by 3 bases and J by 3 bases, with 2 bases between. CDR3 length equals 11 residues. The CDR3: CASSFKETQYF. The CDR3 DNA is TGTGCCAGCAGCTTCAAAGAGACCCAGTACTTC.

This chain uses TRBV27 with TRBJ2-4; 7 bases align to TRBD1. The germline V gene encodes CDR1 MNHEY and CDR2 SMNVEV (reference sequence). J gave up 0 bases and V 2 bases, and 7 bases lay outside the gene matches. The CDR3 consists of 17 residues. CDR3 protein: CASSLIGTGEAKNIQYF. Here the CDR3 DNA reads TGTGCCAGCAGTTTAATAGGAACAGGGGAAGCCAAAAACATTCAGTACTTC.

V and J are TRBV6-4 and TRBJ2-2, with D perhaps TRBD1 (5 bases). The CDR3 length is 13 residues. V was shortened by 3 bases and J by 5 bases, with 7 bases between the two germline ends. Germline assignment: CDR1 MRHNA and CDR2 SNTAGT. The CDR3 sequence: CASSEGDTGELFF. The CDR3 DNA sequence: TGTGCCAGCAGTGAAGGGGATACCGGGGAGCTGTTTTTT.

On this clone: This sample includes further DNA sequences coding for the same CDR3. This sequence joins TRBV29-1 and TRBJ1-1; TRBD1 might be the D (5 bases). Germline V CDR1 and CDR2: SQVTM, ANQGSEA. Trimming left V 4 bases short and J 1 base short, with 7 bases between. The CDR3 runs to 12 residues. CDR3 sequence (DNA): TGCAGCGTTGGCGGACAGAACACTGAAGCTTTCTTT. Translation: CSVGGQNTEAFF.

The chain is built from TRBV6-1 and TRBJ2-4; D uncertain. Germline V gene data show CDR1 as MNHNS and CDR2 as SASEGT. V was pared by 2 bases and J by 4 bases, with 9 bases between. This CDR3 contains 14 residues. In DNA, the CDR3 is TGTGCCAGCAGTGAAATGACTGCAAAAAACATTCAGTACTTC. Protein product: CASSEMTAKNIQYF.

V gene TRBV6-5 combines with J gene TRBJ1-1, with D perhaps matching TRBD1 (6 bases). This CDR3 comprises 14 residues. The ends were cut back, 6 bases at V and 2 bases at J, with 13 bases in the middle. Germline CDR1 MNHEY, CDR2 SVGAGI. In DNA, the CDR3 is TGTGCCAGCAGCGGTAGGGGGAAAAACACTGAAGCTTTCTTT. This gives the protein CASSGRGKNTEAFF.

The chain couples TRBV5-1 to TRBJ2-2; no clear D. The CDR3 length is 16 residues. V shed 0 bases and J shed 1 base, with 10 bases lying between them. Germline values: CDR1 SGHRS, CDR2 YFSETQ. The CDR3 protein is CASSLANSRNTGELFF. CDR3 nucleotide sequence: TGCGCCAGCAGCTTGGCCAACTCTAGGAACACCGGGGAGCTGTTTTTT. The complete variable domain, with remaining parts taken from reference TRBV5-1 and TRBJ2-2, reads KAGVTQTPRYLIKTRGQQVTLSCSPISGHRSVSWYQQTPGQGLQFLFEYFSETQRNKGNFPGRFSGRQFSNSRSEMNVSTLELGDSALYLCASSLANSRNTGELFFGEGSRLTVL.

This clone is a singleton in its sample. J is TRBJ1-1 and V is TRBV18, with a tentative D call TRBD1 (5 bases). Germline loops: CDR1 KGHSH, CDR2 LQKENI. The CDR3 runs 13 residues. V dropped 4 bases and J dropped 3 bases, with 9 bases sitting between them. This CDR3 is CASSQGVDTEAFF. The CDR3 region has the DNA TGTGCCAGCTCACAAGGGGTTGACACTGAAGCTTTCTTT.

This sequence joins TRBV6-1 and TRBJ1-5; the D gene is possibly TRBD1 (5 bases). Trimming took off 5 bases at V and 0 bases at J, with 11 bases between the two ends. The CDR3 has 15 residues. From germline, CDR1 is MNHNS and CDR2 SASEGT. The CDR3 DNA reads as TGTGCCAGCAGTACTAACAGGTATAGCAATCAGCCCCAGCATTTT. This codes for CASSTNRYSNQPQHF.

The rearrangement joins TRBV19 to TRBJ1-2; the D gene is possibly TRBD1 (5 bases). V was pared by 5 bases and J by 7 bases, with 20 bases between. CDR3 length: 15 amino acids. Germline CDR1 reads LNHDA; CDR2 reads SQIVND (reference sequence). CDR3 protein: CASSVGQNLLFGYTF. Here the CDR3 DNA reads TGTGCCAGTAGTGTAGGACAAAATCTATTGTTTGGCTACACCTTC. Filled out from reference TRBV19 and TRBJ1-2, the complete variable domain reads DGGITQSPKYLFRKEGQNVTLSCEQNLNHDAMYWYRQDPGQGLRLIYYSQIVNDFQKGDIAEGYSVSREKKESFPLTVTSAQKNPTAFYLCASSVGQNLLFGYTFGSGTRLTVV.

J is TRBJ1-2 and V is TRBV18; D gene uncertain. The CDR3 has 14 amino acids. V lost 0 bases, J lost 4 bases, and 9 bases lay in between. Looked up from germline, CDR1 is KGHSH and CDR2 is LQKENI. The CDR3 spells CASSPPTDTYGYTF. The CDR3 DNA sequence: TGTGCCAGCTCACCACCTACAGATACCTATGGCTACACCTTC.

There are a few counts of this clone. V usage is TRBV7-9 and J usage is TRBJ2-3; perhaps TRBD2 as D (6 bases). Looked up from germline, CDR1 is SEHNR and CDR2 is FQNEAQ (reference sequence). Trimming removed 4 bases at V and 3 bases at J, with 20 bases between. This CDR3 has 17 residues. DNA for the CDR3: TGTGCCAGCAGCTCCATAGACTTACGCGGGAAGACAGATACGCAGTATTTT. This translates into CASSSIDLRGKTDTQYF.

This chain uses TRBV11-3 with TRBJ2-3; possible D gene TRBD2, 6 bases. The length of the CDR3 is 14 residues. From germline, CDR1 is SGHNT and CDR2 YENEEA. Trimming removed 3 bases from V and 5 bases from J, with 12 bases in between. The DNA of the CDR3 is TGTGCCAGCAGCTTTGGCGGGGCGAGAGATACGCAGTATTTT. This codes for CASSFGGARDTQYF.

The J gene is TRBJ2-1, the V gene TRBV7-2, with TRBD2 as a possible D gene (6 bases). Per the germline V gene, CDR1 is SGHTA and CDR2 is FQGNSA. This CDR3 is 14 amino acids long. The V and J ends lost 3 bases and 2 bases respectively, with 8 bases between them. The CDR3, as DNA: TGTGCCAGCAGCTTTAGCGGAACCTACAATGAGCAGTTCTTC. This encodes CASSFSGTYNEQFF.

The chain joins TRBV7-2 to TRBJ2-4, with 11 bases lining up with TRBD2. V trimming: 4 bases; J trimming: 5 bases; junction bases outside the gene matches: 4. Germline V gives CDR1 SGHTA, CDR2 FQGNSA. This CDR3 is built from 15 residues. The CDR3 region is CASSSEGLAENIQYF. The CDR3 coding sequence is TGTGCCAGCAGCTCAGAGGGACTAGCGGAAAACATTCAGTACTTC.

This chain uses TRBV28 with TRBJ1-2; 9 nucleotides match TRBD1. The CDR3 has 15 residues. Per germline, CDR1 MDHEN and CDR2 SYDVKM. The trim removed 4 bases at V and 2 bases at J, leaving 5 bases unmatched. This CDR3 reads CASSSETGGNYGYTF. The DNA of the CDR3 is TGTGCCAGCAGTTCGGAGACAGGGGGGAACTATGGCTACACCTTC.

The J gene is TRBJ2-3, the V gene TRBV6-4; 10 positions match TRBD1. V was pared by 0 bases and J by 4 bases, with 1 base of the junction left unmatched. CDR3 size: 15 residues. Germline V gene lookup returns CDR1 MRHNA and CDR2 SNTAGT. CDR3: CASSDSTGGADTQYF. The CDR3, as DNA: TGTGCCAGCAGTGACTCGACAGGGGGCGCAGATACGCAGTATTTT.

The gene calls are TRBV6-5 and TRBJ2-5; a weak D match, TRBD2 (7 bases). The length of the CDR3 is 15 residues. Trimming took 2 bases from V and 1 from J, leaving 11 bases between them. In germline, CDR1 is MNHEY, CDR2 SVGAGI. This CDR3 reads CASSYRGGGQETQYF. CDR3 coding DNA: TGTGCCAGCAGTTACAGGGGAGGGGGCCAAGAGACCCAGTACTTC.

This clone was detected only once. V usage is TRBV10-2 and J usage is TRBJ1-2; TRBD1 aligns across 8 bases. Germline CDR1 is WSHSY and CDR2 is SAAADI. With 10 bases clipped from V and 4 bases from J, the junction kept 8 bases outside the gene matches. The CDR3 runs 13 residues. The CDR3 coding sequence is TGCGCCACCGACGGACAGGGCCGCTATGGCTACACCTTC. Translation gives CATDGQGRYGYTF.

For the CDR3, the DNA is TGTGCCAGCAGCCCGTGGTCAATGGTCGGGGGAAAACTGTTTTTT. This translates into CASSPWSMVGGKLFF. This rearrangement joins TRBV27 to TRBJ1-4; D is possibly TRBD1 (5 bases). The CDR3 is made up of 15 amino acids. Trimming took off 6 bases at V and 10 bases at J, with 21 bases between the two ends. Germline CDR1 MNHEY, CDR2 SMNVEV (reference sequence).